This TCR beta chain was sequenced for a study of shared clonotypes between healthy human individuals. This clone was seen more than once but under ten times. There are 14 residues in the CDR3. Germline assignment: CDR1 MGHRA and CDR2 YSYEKL. The ends were cut back, 4 bases at V and 2 bases at J, with 9 bases in the middle. Some clones are missing from TCRdb's copy, which holds only in-frame ones; the method was immunoSEQ multiplex PCR. Of some 510,000 clones in the sample, around 74% were seen once. This chain uses TRBV4-1 with TRBJ1-5; TRBD1 is a possible D gene (6 bases). The clonotype originates from a woman aged 40 to 50 in good health. Some clones in this sample may be carry-over from other donors' samples. Sample: PBMCs. CDR3 amino acids: CASSRAGGNQPQHF. In DNA form, the CDR3 reads TGCGCCAGCAGCCGGGCAGGGGGCAATCAGCCCCAGCATTTT.